This T cell receptor beta chain was sequenced during a study of CD8 T cells in ankylosing spondylitis. Via MiXCR, TCRdb re-called the 5' RACE reads, giving one row per CDR3 protein. Of 250,000 to 400,000 distinct CDR3 sequences detected, 11% appear once; the ten largest clones hold roughly 9.1%. Specimen: blood, either unsorted or a sorted T cell fraction (not recorded which). The clonotype was recovered from a female donor with ankylosing spondylitis or in good health (not recorded which).

The CDR3 nucleotides are TGCAGTGCCCTTCTAGCGGGGGACCAAGAGACCCAGTACTTC. Its translation is CSALLAGDQETQYF. The V call is TRBV20-1, the J call TRBJ2-5, with TRBD2 identical over 10 bases. V lost 6 bases, J lost 0 bases, and 4 bases stayed unmatched. CDR3 length: 14 residues. The germline V gene has CDR1 DFQATT and CDR2 SNEGSKA (reference sequence).